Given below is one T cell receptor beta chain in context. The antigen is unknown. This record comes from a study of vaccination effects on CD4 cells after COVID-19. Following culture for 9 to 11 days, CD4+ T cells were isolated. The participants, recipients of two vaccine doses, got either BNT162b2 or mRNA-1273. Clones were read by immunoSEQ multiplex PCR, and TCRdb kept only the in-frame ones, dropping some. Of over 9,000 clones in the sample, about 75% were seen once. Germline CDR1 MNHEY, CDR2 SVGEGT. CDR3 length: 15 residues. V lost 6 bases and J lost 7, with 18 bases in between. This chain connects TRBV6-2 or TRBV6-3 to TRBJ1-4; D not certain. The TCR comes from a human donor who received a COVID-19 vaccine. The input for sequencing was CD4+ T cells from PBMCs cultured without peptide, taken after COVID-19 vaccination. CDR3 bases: TGTGCCAGCAGCCCGAATCAAGCGGCGGGTGAAAAACTGTTTTTT. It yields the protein CASSPNQAAGEKLFF.